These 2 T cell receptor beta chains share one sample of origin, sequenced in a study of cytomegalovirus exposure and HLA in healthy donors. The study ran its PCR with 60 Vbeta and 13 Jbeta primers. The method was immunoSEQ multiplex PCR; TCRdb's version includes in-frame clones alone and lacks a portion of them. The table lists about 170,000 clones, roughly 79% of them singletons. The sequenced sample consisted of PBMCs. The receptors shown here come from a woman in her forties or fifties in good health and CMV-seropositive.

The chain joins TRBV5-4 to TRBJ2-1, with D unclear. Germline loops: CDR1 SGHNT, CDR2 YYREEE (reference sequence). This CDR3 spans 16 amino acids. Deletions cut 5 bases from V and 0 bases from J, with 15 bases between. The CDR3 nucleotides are TGTGCCAGCAGTTCCAGAGCTTCTAGCTCCTACAATGAGCAGTTCTTC. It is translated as CASSSRASSSYNEQFF.

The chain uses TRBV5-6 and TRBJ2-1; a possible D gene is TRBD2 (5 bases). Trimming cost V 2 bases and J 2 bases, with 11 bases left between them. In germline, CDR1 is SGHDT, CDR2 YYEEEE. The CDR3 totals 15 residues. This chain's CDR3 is CASSLLGDPYNEQFF. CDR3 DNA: TGTGCCAGCAGCTTACTAGGAGACCCCTACAATGAGCAGTTCTTC.